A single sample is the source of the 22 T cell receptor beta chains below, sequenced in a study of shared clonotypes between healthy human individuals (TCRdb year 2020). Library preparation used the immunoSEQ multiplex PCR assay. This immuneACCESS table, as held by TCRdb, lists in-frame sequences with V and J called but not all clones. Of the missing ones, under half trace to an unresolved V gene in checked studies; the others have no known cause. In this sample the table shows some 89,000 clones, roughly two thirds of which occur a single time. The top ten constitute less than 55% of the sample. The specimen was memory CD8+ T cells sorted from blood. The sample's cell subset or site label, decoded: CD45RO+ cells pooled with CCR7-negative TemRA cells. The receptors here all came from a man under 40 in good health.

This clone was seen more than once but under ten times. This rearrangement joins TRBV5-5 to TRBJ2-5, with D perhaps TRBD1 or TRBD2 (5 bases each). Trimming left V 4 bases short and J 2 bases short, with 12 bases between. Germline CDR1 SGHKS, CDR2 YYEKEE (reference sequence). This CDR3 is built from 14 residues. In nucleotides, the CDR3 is TGTGCCAGCAGCCTACTAGGGGTTCAAGAGACCCAGTACTTC. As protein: CASSLLGVQETQYF.

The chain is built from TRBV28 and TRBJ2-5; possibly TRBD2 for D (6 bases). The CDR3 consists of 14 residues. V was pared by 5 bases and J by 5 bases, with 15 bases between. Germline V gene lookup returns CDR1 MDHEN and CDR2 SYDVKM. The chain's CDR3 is CASSLTGLRETQYF. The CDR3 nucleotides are TGTGCCAGCAGTCTCACGGGACTGCGGGAGACCCAGTACTTC.

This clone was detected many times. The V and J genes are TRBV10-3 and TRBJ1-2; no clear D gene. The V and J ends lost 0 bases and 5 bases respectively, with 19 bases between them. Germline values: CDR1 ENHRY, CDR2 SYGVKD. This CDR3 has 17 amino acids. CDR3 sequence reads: CAISESSTESSIYGYTF. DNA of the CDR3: TGTGCCATCAGTGAGTCGAGTACGGAAAGCAGTATATATGGCTACACCTTC.

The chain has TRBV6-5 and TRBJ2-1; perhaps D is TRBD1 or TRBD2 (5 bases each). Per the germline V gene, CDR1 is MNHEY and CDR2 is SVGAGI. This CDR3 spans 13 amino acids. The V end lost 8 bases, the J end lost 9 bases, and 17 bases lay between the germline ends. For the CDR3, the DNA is TGTGCCAGCCTTATGGGGGAGTTGGGTGAGCAGTTCTTC. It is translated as CASLMGELGEQFF.

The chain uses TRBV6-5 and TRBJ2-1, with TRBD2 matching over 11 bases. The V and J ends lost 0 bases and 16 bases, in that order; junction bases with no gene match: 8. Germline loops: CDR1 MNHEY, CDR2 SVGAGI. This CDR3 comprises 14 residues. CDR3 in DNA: TGTGCCAGCAGTTACTCTAGCGGGAGGGCCCCTATCTTCTTC. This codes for CASSYSSGRAPIFF.

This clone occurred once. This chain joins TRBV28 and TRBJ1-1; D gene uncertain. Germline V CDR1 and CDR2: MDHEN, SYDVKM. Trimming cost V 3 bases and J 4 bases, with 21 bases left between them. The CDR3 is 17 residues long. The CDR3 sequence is CASSFPPVTQKLTEAFF. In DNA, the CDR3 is TGTGCCAGCAGTTTCCCGCCCGTAACTCAGAAGCTCACTGAAGCTTTCTTT.

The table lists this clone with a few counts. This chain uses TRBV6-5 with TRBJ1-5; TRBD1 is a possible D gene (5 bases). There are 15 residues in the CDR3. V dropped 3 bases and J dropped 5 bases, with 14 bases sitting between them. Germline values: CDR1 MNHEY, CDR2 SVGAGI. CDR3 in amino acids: CASSYSGVPDQPQHF. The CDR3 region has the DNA TGTGCCAGCAGTTATTCGGGGGTCCCGGATCAGCCCCAGCATTTT.

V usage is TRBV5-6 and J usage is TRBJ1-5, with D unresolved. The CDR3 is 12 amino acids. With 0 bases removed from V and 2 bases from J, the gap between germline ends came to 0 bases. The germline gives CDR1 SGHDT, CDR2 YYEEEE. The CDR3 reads CASSLGNQPQHF. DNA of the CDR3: TGTGCCAGCAGCTTGGGCAATCAGCCCCAGCATTTT.

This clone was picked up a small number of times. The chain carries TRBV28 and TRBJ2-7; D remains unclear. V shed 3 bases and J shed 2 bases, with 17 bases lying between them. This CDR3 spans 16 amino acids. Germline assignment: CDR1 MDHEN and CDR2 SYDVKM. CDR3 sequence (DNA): TGTGCCAGCAGTTTGTTAAACGGCCAATCGCCCTACGAGCAGTACTTC. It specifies CASSLLNGQSPYEQYF.

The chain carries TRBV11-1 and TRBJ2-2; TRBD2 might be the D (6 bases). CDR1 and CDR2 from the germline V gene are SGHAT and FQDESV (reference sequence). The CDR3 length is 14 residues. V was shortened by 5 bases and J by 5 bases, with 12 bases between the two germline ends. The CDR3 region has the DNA TGTGCCAGCAGCCGAGGGAGGAATACCGGGGAGCTGTTTTTT. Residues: CASSRGRNTGELFF. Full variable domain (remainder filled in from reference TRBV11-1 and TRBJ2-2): EAEVAQSPRYKITEKSQAVAFWCDPISGHATLYWYRQILGQGPELLVQFQDESVVDDSQLPKDRFSAERLKGVDSTLKIQPAELGDSAMYLCASSRGRNTGELFFGEGSRLTVL.

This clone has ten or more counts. The CDR3: CASSIDAAGPGETQYF. CDR3 sequence (DNA): TGTGCCAGCAGCATAGACGCCGCGGGGCCGGGGGAGACCCAGTACTTC. The chain recombines TRBV7-9 with TRBJ2-5, with D possibly TRBD2 on 6 matching bases. Germline V lookup: CDR1 SEHNR, CDR2 FQNEAQ (reference sequence). V shed 5 bases and J shed 5 bases, with 21 bases lying between them. The CDR3 totals 16 residues.

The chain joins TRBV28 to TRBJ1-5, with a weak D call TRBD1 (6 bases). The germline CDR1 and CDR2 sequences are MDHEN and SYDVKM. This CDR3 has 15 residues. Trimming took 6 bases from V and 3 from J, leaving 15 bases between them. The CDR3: CASRSGSGDNQPQHF. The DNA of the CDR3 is TGTGCCAGCAGATCAGGATCAGGGGACAATCAGCCCCAGCATTTT. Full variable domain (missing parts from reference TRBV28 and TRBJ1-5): DVKVTQSSRYLVKRTGEKVFLECVQDMDHENMFWYRQDPGLGLRLIYFSYDVKMKEKGDIPEGYSVSREKKERFSLILESASTNQTSMYLCASRSGSGDNQPQHFGDGTRLSIL.

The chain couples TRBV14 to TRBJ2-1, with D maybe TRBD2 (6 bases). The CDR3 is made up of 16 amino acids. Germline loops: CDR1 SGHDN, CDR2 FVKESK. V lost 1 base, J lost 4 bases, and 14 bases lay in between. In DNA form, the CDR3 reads TGTGCCAGCAGCCAAGTCACAAGCGGGCTTTACAATGAGCAGTTCTTC. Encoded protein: CASSQVTSGLYNEQFF.

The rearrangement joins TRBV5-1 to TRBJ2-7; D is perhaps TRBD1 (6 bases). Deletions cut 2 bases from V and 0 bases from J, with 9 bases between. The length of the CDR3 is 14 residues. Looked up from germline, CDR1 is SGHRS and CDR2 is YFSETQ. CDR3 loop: CASSLGDISYEQYF. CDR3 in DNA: TGCGCCAGCAGCTTAGGGGACATCTCCTACGAGCAGTACTTC.

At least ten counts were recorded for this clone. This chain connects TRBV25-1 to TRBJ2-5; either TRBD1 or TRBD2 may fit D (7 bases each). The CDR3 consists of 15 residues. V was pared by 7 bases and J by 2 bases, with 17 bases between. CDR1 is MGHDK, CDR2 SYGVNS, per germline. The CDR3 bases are TGTGCCAGCACCCCAGGGGGGGAACGGCAAGAGACCCAGTACTTC. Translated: CASTPGGERQETQYF.

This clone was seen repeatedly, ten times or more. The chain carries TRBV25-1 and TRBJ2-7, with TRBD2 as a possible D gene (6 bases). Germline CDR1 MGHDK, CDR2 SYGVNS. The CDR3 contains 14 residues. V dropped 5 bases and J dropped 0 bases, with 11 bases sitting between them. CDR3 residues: CASSSGSFSYEQYF. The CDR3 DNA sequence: TGTGCCAGCAGTAGCGGGTCCTTCTCCTACGAGCAGTACTTC.

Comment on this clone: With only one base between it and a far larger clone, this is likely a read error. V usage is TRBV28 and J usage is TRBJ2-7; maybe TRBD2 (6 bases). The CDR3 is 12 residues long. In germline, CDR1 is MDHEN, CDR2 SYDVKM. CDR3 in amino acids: CASSETDYGQYF. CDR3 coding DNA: TGTGCCAGCAGTGAAACGGACTACGGGCAGTACTTC.

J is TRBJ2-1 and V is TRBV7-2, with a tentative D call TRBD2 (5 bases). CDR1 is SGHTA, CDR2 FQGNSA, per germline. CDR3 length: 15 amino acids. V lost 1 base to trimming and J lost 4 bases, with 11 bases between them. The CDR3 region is CASSLGEGSYNEQFF. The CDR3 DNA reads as TGTGCCAGCAGCTTAGGTGAGGGTTCTTACAATGAGCAGTTCTTC.

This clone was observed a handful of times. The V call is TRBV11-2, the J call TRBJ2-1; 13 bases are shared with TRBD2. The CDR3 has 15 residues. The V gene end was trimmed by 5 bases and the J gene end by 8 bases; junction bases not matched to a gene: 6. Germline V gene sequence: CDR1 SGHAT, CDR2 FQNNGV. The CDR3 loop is CASSRGLAGEDEQFF. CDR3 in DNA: TGTGCCAGCAGCCGCGGACTAGCGGGAGAGGATGAGCAGTTCTTC.

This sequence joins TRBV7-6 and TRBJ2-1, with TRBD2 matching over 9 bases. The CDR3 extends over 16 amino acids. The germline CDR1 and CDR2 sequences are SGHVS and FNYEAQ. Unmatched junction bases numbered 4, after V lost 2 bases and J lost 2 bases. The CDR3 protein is CASSLFSGRTYNEQFF. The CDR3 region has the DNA TGTGCCAGCAGCTTATTTAGCGGGAGAACCTACAATGAGCAGTTCTTC. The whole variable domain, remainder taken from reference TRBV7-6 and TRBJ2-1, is GAGVSQSPRYKVTKRGQDVALRCDPISGHVSLYWYRQALGQGPEFLTYFNYEAQQDKSGLPNDRFSAERPEGSISTLTIQRTEQRDSAMYRCASSLFSGRTYNEQFFGPGTRLTVL.

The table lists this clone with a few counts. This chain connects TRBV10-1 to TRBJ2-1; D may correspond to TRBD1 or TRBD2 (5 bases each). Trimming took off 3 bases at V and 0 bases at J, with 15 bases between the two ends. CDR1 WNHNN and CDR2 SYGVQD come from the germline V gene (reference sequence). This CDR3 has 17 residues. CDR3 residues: CASSESWGSSSYNEQFF. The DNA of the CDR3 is TGCGCCAGCAGTGAAAGTTGGGGGAGCAGCTCCTACAATGAGCAGTTCTTC.

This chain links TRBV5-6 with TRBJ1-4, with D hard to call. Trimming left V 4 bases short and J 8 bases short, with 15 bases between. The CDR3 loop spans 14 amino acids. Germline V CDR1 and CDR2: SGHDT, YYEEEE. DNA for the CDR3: TGTGCCAGCAGCCCCACAATCTCGGCGGAAAAACTGTTTTTT. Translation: CASSPTISAEKLFF.